This TCR beta chain was profiled in a study of neurological immune-mediated disorders. The CDR3 length is 14 residues. The germline V gene has CDR1 MNHEY and CDR2 SMNVEV (reference sequence). With 5 bases removed from V and 3 bases from J, the gap between germline ends came to 13 bases. This clonotype is medium-sized (0.01 to 0.1%) within its sample. cDNA synthesis was performed by 5'RACE with 10-nucleotide random UMIs. The output of every sequencing run, over 180 million TCR-beta sequences, came from 15-18 subjects. TCRdb itself ran the 5' RACE reads through MiXCR, one entry per CDR3 protein. The data contain tens of thousands of distinct CDR3 sequences, over 5.5% of them singletons. Unsorted libraries were prepared from 2 million PBMCs held at -80 C.

The sequenced material came from PBMCs. This chain uses TRBV27 with TRBJ1-2; D is uncertain. The receptor was isolated from a woman in her 40s in good health. The CDR3 reads CASSQMKVDYGYTF. CDR3 coding DNA: TGTGCCAGCAGTCAAATGAAGGTCGACTATGGCTACACCTTC.